This T cell receptor beta chain was recorded in a study of T cell repertoires in aging, cancer and after chemotherapy. This CDR3 has 14 amino acids. V trimming: 3 bases; J trimming: 2 bases; junction bases outside the gene matches: 1. Multiplex touch-down PCR with TRB-A/B primers amplified rearranged V-D-J TRB sequences. Using its own MiXCR run on the multiplex PCR reads, TCRdb lists one record per CDR3 protein. The sample yields around 4,000 distinct CDR3 sequences, 20% to 30% seen once. The template was genomic DNA from peripheral blood, not RNA. Relative to its sample, this clonotype is medium-sized.

The chain is built from TRBV12-3 or TRBV12-4 and TRBJ1-5; 7 bases agree with TRBD1. The source is a human donor in good health. The donor label of this sample is uncertain. The material sequenced was blood. The CDR3 bases are TGTGCCAGCAGTTTTACAGGGGGCAATCAGCCCCAGCATTTT. Protein sequence: CASSFTGGNQPQHF.